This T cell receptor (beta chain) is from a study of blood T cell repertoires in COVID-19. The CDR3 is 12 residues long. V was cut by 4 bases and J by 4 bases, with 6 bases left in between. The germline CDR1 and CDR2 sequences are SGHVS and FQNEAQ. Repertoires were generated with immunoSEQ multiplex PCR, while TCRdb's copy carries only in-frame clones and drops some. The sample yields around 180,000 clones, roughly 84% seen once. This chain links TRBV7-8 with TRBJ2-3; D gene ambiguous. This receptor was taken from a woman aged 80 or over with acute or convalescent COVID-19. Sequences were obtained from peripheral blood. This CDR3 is CASSSVSDTQYF. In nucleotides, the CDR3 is TGTGCCAGCAGCTCCGTTTCAGATACGCAGTATTTT.